This T cell receptor beta chain comes out of a study of blood T cell repertoires in COVID-19. The overall study: Italy, Spain and the United States were the sources of the convalescent and acute COVID-19 samples. Nucleic acid was either cDNA or gDNA, and it came from T cells, B-cell-depleted T cells, or PBMCs.

Germline CDR1 reads SGHVS; CDR2 reads FNYEAQ. This CDR3 contains 13 residues. Trimming removed 8 bases from V and 1 base from J, with 9 bases in between. Original processing notes: Estimates of nucleated cell counts were drawn from the amplification of reference gene primers. Produced via immunoSEQ multiplex PCR; TCRdb's table is partial and in-frame only. The V and J calls and clone size are taken from that table; D and trimming were inferred from the DNA. Found here are some 54,000 clones, under 90% of them singletons; the top ten hold approximately 8.8%. Sequencing used peripheral blood. V is TRBV7-6 and J is TRBJ1-3; perhaps TRBD1 as D (6 bases). This receptor was obtained from a man aged 80 or over with active or convalescent COVID-19. The CDR3 here is CASLQGSGNTIYF. The CDR3 DNA reads TGTGCCAGCCTACAGGGATCTGGAAACACCATATATTTT.